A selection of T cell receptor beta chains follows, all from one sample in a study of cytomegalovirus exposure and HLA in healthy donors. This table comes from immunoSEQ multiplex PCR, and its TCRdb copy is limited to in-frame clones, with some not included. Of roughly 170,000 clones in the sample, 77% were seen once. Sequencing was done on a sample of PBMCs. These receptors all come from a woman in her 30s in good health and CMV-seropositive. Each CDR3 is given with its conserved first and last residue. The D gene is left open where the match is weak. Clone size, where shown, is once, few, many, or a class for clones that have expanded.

CDR3 protein: CASSLFLAGVNNEQFF; CDR3 DNA: TGCGCCAGCAGCTTGTTTCTAGCGGGAGTTAACAATGAGCAGTTCTTC; clone size: NA; D gene: TRBD2; J gene: TRBJ2-1; V gene: TRBV5-1
CDR3 protein: CASSLVGTVGETQYF; CDR3 DNA: TGTGCCAGCAGCTTAGTGGGGACAGTCGGGGAGACCCAGTACTTC; clone size: few; D gene: TRBD1; J gene: TRBJ2-5; V gene: TRBV11-3
CDR3 protein: CASSDSTSGSNEQFF; CDR3 DNA: TGTGCCAGCAGTGACTCGACTAGCGGGAGCAATGAGCAGTTCTTC; clone size: few; D gene: TRBD2; J gene: TRBJ2-1; V gene: TRBV6-4
CDR3 protein: CASSPRGPTDGGYTF; CDR3 DNA: TGTGCCAGCTCACCGCGGGGACCGACGGATGGTGGCTACACCTTC; clone size: NA; D gene: NA; J gene: TRBJ1-2; V gene: TRBV18
CDR3 protein: CATKWGGNEQYF; CDR3 DNA: TGTGCCACCAAGTGGGGGGGCAACGAGCAGTACTTC; clone size: NA; D gene: NA; J gene: TRBJ2-7; V gene: TRBV6-1
CDR3 protein: CAIREQGARVNEQFF; CDR3 DNA: TGTGCCATCAGGGAACAGGGGGCTCGGGTCAATGAGCAGTTCTTC; clone size: NA; D gene: TRBD1; J gene: TRBJ2-1; V gene: TRBV10-3
CDR3 protein: CASSIEGRGVDEQYF; CDR3 DNA: TGTGCCAGTAGTATCGAGGGCAGGGGGGTTGACGAGCAGTACTTC; clone size: NA; D gene: NA; J gene: TRBJ2-7; V gene: TRBV19
CDR3 protein: CASSEPGLAGEPYEQYF; CDR3 DNA: TGTGCCAGCAGTGAACCGGGACTAGCGGGAGAGCCCTACGAGCAGTACTTC; clone size: NA; D gene: TRBD2; J gene: TRBJ2-7; V gene: TRBV2
CDR3 protein: CATSRSTSDVNTDTQYF; CDR3 DNA: TGTGCCACCAGCAGAAGTACTAGCGACGTAAACACAGATACGCAGTATTTT; clone size: once; D gene: TRBD2; J gene: TRBJ2-3; V gene: TRBV15
CDR3 protein: CASRPPAGLEQYF; CDR3 DNA: TGCGCCAGCAGGCCTCCCGCGGGTCTCGAGCAGTACTTC; clone size: NA; D gene: NA; J gene: TRBJ2-7; V gene: TRBV5-1
CDR3 protein: CASSPEAGGPTYEQYF; CDR3 DNA: TGTGCCAGCAGCCCCGAAGCGGGAGGGCCCACCTACGAGCAGTACTTC; clone size: NA; D gene: TRBD2; J gene: TRBJ2-7; V gene: TRBV11-2
CDR3 protein: CASSDMGQAPYEQYF; CDR3 DNA: TGTGCCAGCAGTGATATGGGACAGGCCCCTTACGAGCAGTACTTC; clone size: NA; D gene: TRBD1; J gene: TRBJ2-7; V gene: TRBV5-6
CDR3 protein: CASSFSLGGENYGYTF; CDR3 DNA: TGTGCCAGCAGTTTCTCACTGGGAGGGGAAAACTATGGCTACACCTTC; clone size: NA; D gene: NA; J gene: TRBJ1-2; V gene: TRBV28
CDR3 protein: CASSSARLAPNTGELFF; CDR3 DNA: TGTGCCAGTAGCTCTGCCCGACTAGCACCGAACACCGGGGAGCTGTTTTTT; clone size: NA; D gene: TRBD2; J gene: TRBJ2-2; V gene: TRBV19
CDR3 protein: CASSDGGLAGSYEQYF; CDR3 DNA: TGCGCCAGCAGCGACGGGGGACTAGCGGGGTCGTACGAGCAGTACTTC; clone size: NA; D gene: TRBD2; J gene: TRBJ2-7; V gene: TRBV5-1
CDR3 protein: CASSLLAGAGETQYF; CDR3 DNA: TGTGCCAGCAGTCTCCTAGCGGGAGCGGGGGAGACCCAGTACTTC; clone size: NA; D gene: TRBD2; J gene: TRBJ2-5; V gene: TRBV2
CDR3 protein: CATRGGDDTGELFF; CDR3 DNA: TGTGCCACCAGGGGGGGAGATGACACCGGGGAGCTGTTTTTT; clone size: few; D gene: NA; J gene: TRBJ2-2; V gene: TRBV28
CDR3 protein: CASSVGIRTGGKGDEQFF; CDR3 DNA: TGTGCCAGCAGCGTAGGGATTCGGACAGGGGGCAAAGGGGATGAGCAGTTCTTC; clone size: NA; D gene: TRBD1; J gene: TRBJ2-1; V gene: TRBV9
CDR3 protein: CASTPGLAGDEQYF; CDR3 DNA: TGCGCCAGCACCCCGGGACTAGCGGGAGACGAGCAGTACTTC; clone size: NA; D gene: TRBD2; J gene: TRBJ2-7; V gene: TRBV5-1
CDR3 protein: CSVEGGQGSYNEQFF; CDR3 DNA: TGCAGCGTTGAGGGGGGACAGGGTTCCTACAATGAGCAGTTCTTC; clone size: NA; D gene: TRBD1; J gene: TRBJ2-1; V gene: TRBV29-1
CDR3 protein: CASSLTQGLNEKLFF; CDR3 DNA: TGCGCCAGCAGCCTCACACAGGGCCTTAATGAAAAACTGTTTTTT; clone size: NA; D gene: NA; J gene: TRBJ1-4; V gene: TRBV4-1
CDR3 protein: CASSARQGETQYF; CDR3 DNA: TGTGCCAGCAGCGCCCGACAGGGAGAGACCCAGTACTTC; clone size: NA; D gene: TRBD1; J gene: TRBJ2-5; V gene: TRBV9
CDR3 protein: CASSYQQGGSYNEQFF; CDR3 DNA: TGTGCCAGCAGTTATCAACAGGGGGGGTCCTACAATGAGCAGTTCTTC; clone size: few; D gene: NA; J gene: TRBJ2-1; V gene: TRBV28
CDR3 protein: CASSPGQGVTEAFF; CDR3 DNA: TGCGCCAGCAGCCCGGGACAGGGGGTCACTGAAGCTTTCTTT; clone size: few; D gene: TRBD1; J gene: TRBJ1-1; V gene: TRBV5-1
CDR3 protein: CASSLLQGLSGGYEQYF; CDR3 DNA: TGCGCCAGCAGCTTGTTACAGGGTTTAAGTGGGGGCTACGAGCAGTACTTC; clone size: NA; D gene: NA; J gene: TRBJ2-7; V gene: TRBV5-1
CDR3 protein: CASRERERPFF; CDR3 DNA: TGTGCCAGCAGAGAACGGGAAAGGCCGTTCTTC; clone size: NA; D gene: NA; J gene: TRBJ2-1; V gene: TRBV6-6
CDR3 protein: CASMVGEGPYEQYF; CDR3 DNA: TGCGCCAGCATGGTGGGGGAGGGTCCCTACGAGCAGTACTTC; clone size: NA; D gene: TRBD2; J gene: TRBJ2-7; V gene: TRBV5-1
CDR3 protein: CASDRTGPSYEQYF; CDR3 DNA: TGTGCCAGCGACCGGACAGGTCCCTCCTACGAGCAGTACTTC; clone size: NA; D gene: TRBD1; J gene: TRBJ2-7; V gene: TRBV5-6
CDR3 protein: CASSLQAGELGYTF; CDR3 DNA: TGTGCCAGCAGCTTACAGGCAGGGGAGTTAGGCTACACCTTC; clone size: NA; D gene: NA; J gene: TRBJ1-2; V gene: TRBV11-2
CDR3 protein: CASSVDRGITEAFF; CDR3 DNA: TGCGCCAGCAGCGTAGACAGGGGCATCACTGAAGCTTTCTTT; clone size: NA; D gene: TRBD1; J gene: TRBJ1-1; V gene: TRBV5-1
CDR3 protein: CASSRGTSTNTGELFF; CDR3 DNA: TGTGCCAGCAGCCGTGGGACTAGCACGAACACCGGGGAGCTGTTTTTT; clone size: NA; D gene: TRBD2; J gene: TRBJ2-2; V gene: TRBV11-3
CDR3 protein: CASRTGVSTGELFF; CDR3 DNA: TGTGCCAGCCGCACAGGGGTTTCCACCGGGGAGCTGTTTTTT; clone size: NA; D gene: TRBD1; J gene: TRBJ2-2; V gene: TRBV9
CDR3 protein: CASSLEDYPPYEQYF; CDR3 DNA: TGCGCCAGCAGCTTGGAGGACTACCCGCCCTACGAGCAGTACTTC; clone size: NA; D gene: NA; J gene: TRBJ2-7; V gene: TRBV5-1
CDR3 protein: CASSPTGAEKLFF; CDR3 DNA: TGTGCCAGCAGCCCGACAGGGGCTGAAAAACTGTTTTTT; clone size: NA; D gene: TRBD1; J gene: TRBJ1-4; V gene: TRBV6-6
CDR3 protein: CASRGMTGNYGYTF; CDR3 DNA: TGTGCCAGCAGGGGCATGACAGGGAACTATGGCTACACCTTC; clone size: NA; D gene: TRBD1; J gene: TRBJ1-2; V gene: TRBV6-6
CDR3 protein: CASSQDRWQAQFF; CDR3 DNA: TGCGCCAGCAGCCAAGATCGGTGGCAGGCGCAGTTCTTC; clone size: few; D gene: NA; J gene: TRBJ2-1; V gene: TRBV4-1
CDR3 protein: CASSQAFAKLRAGELFF; CDR3 DNA: NA; clone size: NA; D gene: NA; J gene: TRBJ2-2; V gene: TRBV14
CDR3 protein: CASNTGVGNTEAFF; CDR3 DNA: TGTGCCAGCAACACAGGGGTCGGTAACACTGAAGCTTTCTTT; clone size: NA; D gene: TRBD1; J gene: TRBJ1-1; V gene: TRBV6-5
CDR3 protein: CASSDGLRGRDSGNTIYF; CDR3 DNA: TGTGCCAGCAGTGACGGCTTGCGGGGAAGGGACTCTGGAAACACCATATATTTT; clone size: NA; D gene: NA; J gene: TRBJ1-3; V gene: TRBV6-4
CDR3 protein: CASSPRGGLTDTQYF; CDR3 DNA: TGTGCCAGCAGCCCCCGCGGGGGTTTGACAGATACGCAGTATTTT; clone size: NA; D gene: TRBD2; J gene: TRBJ2-3; V gene: TRBV9
CDR3 protein: CAWTPDRGYGYTF; CDR3 DNA: TGTGCCTGGACTCCGGACAGGGGTTATGGCTACACCTTC; clone size: NA; D gene: TRBD1; J gene: TRBJ1-2; V gene: TRBV30
CDR3 protein: CASSPYPRDRATEAFF; CDR3 DNA: TGTGCCAGCTCACCCTACCCCAGGGACAGGGCTACTGAAGCTTTCTTT; clone size: NA; D gene: TRBD1; J gene: TRBJ1-1; V gene: TRBV18
CDR3 protein: CAINDRADSPLHF; CDR3 DNA: TGTGCCATCAACGACAGGGCGGATTCACCCCTCCACTTT; clone size: NA; D gene: TRBD1; J gene: TRBJ1-6; V gene: TRBV10-3
CDR3 protein: CASSLSGQTNTEAFF; CDR3 DNA: TGTGCCAGCAGTTTATCTGGACAAACAAACACTGAAGCTTTCTTT; clone size: NA; D gene: NA; J gene: TRBJ1-1; V gene: TRBV27
CDR3 protein: CASSVSNRIEQFF; CDR3 DNA: TGTGCCAGCAGCGTCTCCAACAGGATTGAGCAGTTCTTC; clone size: NA; D gene: NA; J gene: TRBJ2-1; V gene: TRBV9